This T cell receptor (beta chain) was sequenced during a study of blood T cell repertoires in COVID-19. The assay was immunoSEQ multiplex PCR, and TCRdb's table has in-frame clones only and misses some. The sample consists of under 250,000 clones, roughly 86% of them appearing once. Looked up from germline, CDR1 is MNHEY and CDR2 is SMNVEV (reference sequence). The CDR3 is 17 amino acids. Germline trimming cut 5 bases from V and 3 bases from J; bases unmatched to any gene: 4. The source material was peripheral blood. The genes are TRBV27 and TRBJ2-2; TRBD2 agrees at 15 bases. This TCR was recovered from a woman aged 80 or over with COVID-19, enrolled during active disease. CDR3 in DNA: TGTGCCAGCAGTAGGACTAGCGGGGGGGGTTACACCGGGGAGCTGTTTTTT. Its protein product is CASSRTSGGGYTGELFF.